This passage covers 17 T cell receptor beta chains from one sample sequenced in a study of cytomegalovirus exposure and HLA in healthy donors. In the PCR, 60 Vbeta and 13 Jbeta primers were used. Method: immunoSEQ multiplex PCR; TCRdb's copy keeps in-frame clones and lacks some. The sample contains 210,000 or so clones, about 88% of which appear only once. Specimen: PBMCs. All receptors derive from a girl aged 2 to 10 in good health and CMV-seronegative.

This clone has only a few counts. V is TRBV4-2 and J is TRBJ1-4; 12 positions match TRBD1. Germline CDR1 and CDR2: LGHNA and YNFKEQ. The junction had 8 bases not matched to a gene; V was cut back by 2 bases and J by 7 bases. CDR3 length equals 17 residues. The CDR3 sequence is CASSQPGQGATGEKLFF. The CDR3 nucleotides read TGTGCCAGCAGCCAACCGGGACAGGGGGCGACTGGTGAAAAACTGTTTTTT.

The chain couples TRBV7-9 to TRBJ1-3; D unresolved. With 5 bases removed from V and 1 base from J, the gap between germline ends came to 15 bases. CDR3 length equals 16 residues. Germline loops: CDR1 SEHNR, CDR2 FQNEAQ (reference sequence). The CDR3 protein is CASSQSREGSGNTIYF. The CDR3 nucleotides read TGTGCCAGCAGCCAAAGTCGGGAAGGATCTGGAAACACCATATATTTT.

The chain uses TRBV7-9 and TRBJ2-7; a possible D gene is TRBD2 (6 bases). CDR1 and CDR2 from the germline V gene are SEHNR and FQNEAQ (reference sequence). With 0 bases removed from V and 2 bases from J, the gap between germline ends came to 14 bases. The CDR3 covers 16 residues. CDR3 DNA: TGTGCCAGCAGCTTAGCCGAGGGAGGCTACACCTACGAGCAGTACTTC. It codes for CASSLAEGGYTYEQYF.

This rearrangement joins TRBV28 to TRBJ1-1; 7 nucleotides align to TRBD1. V shed 7 bases and J 2 bases; nucleotides not matched to a gene: 10. Germline V gives CDR1 MDHEN, CDR2 SYDVKM. The CDR3 loop spans 15 amino acids. Here the CDR3 DNA reads TGTGCCAGCAACCCCACAGGGGAAGGAAACACTGAAGCTTTCTTT. Encoded protein: CASNPTGEGNTEAFF.

The rearrangement links TRBV5-4 to TRBJ1-1, with D maybe TRBD1 (5 bases). The CDR3 has 13 residues. Germline V gene data show CDR1 as SGHNT and CDR2 as YYREEE (reference sequence). Trimming took off 0 bases at V and 6 bases at J, with 9 bases between the two ends. CDR3 loop: CASSLEGRAEAFF. In DNA form, the CDR3 reads TGTGCCAGCAGCTTGGAGGGCAGGGCTGAAGCTTTCTTT.

Concerning this clone itself: The junction departs from the called germline gene at one end, perhaps through a read error. The chain has TRBV7-9 and TRBJ1-6; 7 bases agree with TRBD1. CDR3 length: 17 amino acids. Germline CDR1 is SEHNR and CDR2 is FQNEAQ (reference sequence). CDR3 region: CSSSLARGQAINSPLHF. The CDR3 coding sequence is TGTTCCAGCAGCTTAGCCCGAGGACAGGCGATTAATTCACCCCTCCACTTT.

The rearrangement joins TRBV29-1 to TRBJ2-2; weak D call: TRBD2 (7 bases). V gave up 6 bases and J gave up 5 bases, with 16 bases separating them. The CDR3 consists of 14 residues. The germline gives CDR1 SQVTM, CDR2 ANQGSEA. The CDR3 protein is CSVGGGTMTGELFF. The CDR3 DNA reads as TGCAGCGTCGGGGGAGGGACAATGACCGGGGAGCTGTTTTTT.

The chain joins TRBV6-1 to TRBJ1-1; D call uncertain. The length of the CDR3 is 17 residues. CDR1 MNHNS and CDR2 SASEGT come from the germline V gene. The V gene lost 0 bases and the J gene lost 1 base, with 15 bases spanning the gap. CDR3: CASSEAAGWVQNTEAFF. Written as DNA, the CDR3 is TGTGCCAGCAGTGAAGCCGCGGGTTGGGTACAGAACACTGAAGCTTTCTTT.

On this clone itself: Other nucleotide sequences from this sample produce the same CDR3. The chain joins TRBV10-2 to TRBJ1-1, with 11 bases fitting TRBD1. Germline V gene sequence: CDR1 WSHSY, CDR2 SAAADI. V gave up 6 bases and J gave up 4 bases; unmatched junction bases: 1. This CDR3 is built from 13 residues. Here the CDR3 reads CASSGTGGTEAFF. The CDR3 DNA reads as TGCGCCAGCAGCGGGACAGGGGGCACTGAAGCTTTCTTT.

The genes are TRBV30 and TRBJ2-3; 7 bases map to TRBD1. The ends lost 2 bases at V and 6 bases at J; junction bases unmatched: 11. The V gene's germline CDR1 is GTSNPN and CDR2 SVGIG (reference sequence). The CDR3 sequence is 15 residues long. The CDR3 reads CAWSRKGAPSDTQYF. CDR3 nucleotide sequence: TGTGCCTGGAGTCGCAAGGGGGCCCCCAGCGATACGCAGTATTTT.

The chain uses TRBV5-1 and TRBJ1-1, with unresolved D. The CDR3 loop spans 13 amino acids. V lost 0 bases and J lost 13, with 16 bases in between. Per the germline V gene, CDR1 is SGHRS and CDR2 is YFSETQ. For the CDR3, the DNA is TGCGCCAGCAGCTTGGTGCAGGAGGGTTACGGTTTCTTT. Encoded protein: CASSLVQEGYGFF.

The chain couples TRBV5-8 to TRBJ1-6, with 9 nucleotides matching TRBD1. Trimming cost V 9 bases and J 7 bases; bases outside gene matches: 11. Germline V gene lookup returns CDR1 SGHTS and CDR2 YDEGEE. The CDR3 sequence is 15 residues long. The CDR3, as DNA: TGTGCCATCGCCGGGGACAGGGCCCTCAATTCACCCCTCCACTTT. It yields the protein CAIAGDRALNSPLHF.

V usage is TRBV6-1 and J usage is TRBJ1-4; D may be TRBD1 (6 bases). Germline V gives CDR1 MNHNS, CDR2 SASEGT. The CDR3 is made up of 14 amino acids. Trimming took 6 bases from V and 8 from J, leaving 16 bases between them. The DNA for the CDR3 is TGTGCCAGCAGCCGGACAGCCTCCCGCGAAAAACTGTTTTTT. Translated: CASSRTASREKLFF.

The CDR3 bases are TGTGCCAGCAGGAAAACCGCCCGGGGACACTCGAACACTGAAGCTTTCTTT. Translated, it gives CASRKTARGHSNTEAFF. The chain joins TRBV21-1 to TRBJ1-1; the table's D call TRBD1 went unverified against the DNA. TRBV21-1 is a listed pseudogene. The CDR3 extends over 17 amino acids.

The gene calls are TRBV4-1 and TRBJ2-1, with a tentative D call TRBD2 (5 bases). The CDR3 contains 19 residues. V was shortened by 4 bases and J by 7 bases, with 29 bases between the two germline ends. Germline V gives CDR1 MGHRA, CDR2 YSYEKL. The CDR3 DNA follows: TGCGCCAGCAGCCCAAGAGGAGGTCTGTGGGAGCTGGTTGGGAATGAGCAGTTCTTC. Amino acids: CASSPRGGLWELVGNEQFF.

This sequence joins TRBV7-9 and TRBJ1-3; D possibly corresponds to TRBD1 (6 bases). V lost 4 bases, J lost 3 bases, and 7 bases lay in between. In germline, CDR1 is SEHNR, CDR2 FQNEAQ (reference sequence). The CDR3 extends over 13 amino acids. This CDR3 is CASSSRGGNTIYF. CDR3 nucleotide sequence: TGTGCCAGCAGCTCCAGGGGTGGAAACACCATATATTTT. The full variable domain, with the rest looked up from reference TRBV7-9 and TRBJ1-3, is DTGVSQNPRHKITKRGQNVTFRCDPISEHNRLYWYRQTLGQGPEFLTYFQNEAQLEKSRLLSDRFSAERPKGSFSTLEIQRTEQGDSAMYLCASSSRGGNTIYFGEGSWLTVV.

V gene TRBV6-6 combines with J gene TRBJ2-7; D unclear. The germline V gene has CDR1 MNHNY and CDR2 SVGAGI (reference sequence). Trimming removed 1 base at V and 1 base at J, with 5 bases between. This CDR3 region has 13 residues. In DNA, the CDR3 is TGTGCCAGCAGTTACTACAATTCCTACGAGCAGTACTTC. Its translation: CASSYYNSYEQYF.